This entry describes one TCR beta chain. Antigen specificity is unknown. Regarding time point: persistent/refractory GD, antithyroid drugs over 5 years with positive TRAb. Extracted PBMC RNA gave rise to the TCR library. This record comes from a study of regulatory T cells in long-lasting Graves disease. In building TCR beta libraries, iRepertoire HTBI primers were used together with Arm-PCR of CDR3 regions. The authors' processing: Segment identification across samples yielded around 64 TRBV and about 13 TRBJ segments. A single record per CDR3 protein comes from TCRdb applying MiXCR to the multiplex PCR reads. TCRdb, rather than the study authors, made the V and J calls. The data contain 310,000 or so distinct CDR3 sequences, approximately 20% of them singletons. Trimming took 0 bases from V and 5 from J; bases not matched to a gene: 1. Germline V gives CDR1 SGDLS, CDR2 YYNGEE. CDR3 length equals 16 residues.

Study-level points and caveats: Persistent disease was associated with favored TRBV28 usage and with favored use of TRBJ1-2 and TRBJ2-5. Patients with persistent Graves' had lower TCR diversity than newly diagnosed patients.

The sequences come from peripheral blood mononuclear cells (PBMCs), collected when the disease was refractory, from a patient treated with antithyroid drugs. This clonotype was obtained from a female donor with Graves disease. The chain recombines TRBV9 with TRBJ2-2, with TRBD2 matching 13 bases. The CDR3 here is CASSVGLAGGTGELFF. CDR3 nucleotides: TGTGCCAGCAGCGTAGGACTAGCGGGAGGTACCGGGGAGCTGTTTTTT.